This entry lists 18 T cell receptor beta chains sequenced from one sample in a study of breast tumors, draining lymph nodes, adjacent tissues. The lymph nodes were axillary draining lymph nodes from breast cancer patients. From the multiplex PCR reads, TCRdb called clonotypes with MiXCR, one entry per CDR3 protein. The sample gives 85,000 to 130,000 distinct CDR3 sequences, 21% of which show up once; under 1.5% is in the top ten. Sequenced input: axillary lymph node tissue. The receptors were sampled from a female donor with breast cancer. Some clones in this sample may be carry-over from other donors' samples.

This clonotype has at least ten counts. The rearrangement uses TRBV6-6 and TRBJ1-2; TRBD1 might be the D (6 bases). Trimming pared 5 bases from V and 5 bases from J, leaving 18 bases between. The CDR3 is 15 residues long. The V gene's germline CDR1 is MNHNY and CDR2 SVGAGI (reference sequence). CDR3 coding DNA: TGTGCCAGCAGTCGCCGGGAGGGGGGTTCGTATGGCTACACCTTC. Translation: CASSRREGGSYGYTF.

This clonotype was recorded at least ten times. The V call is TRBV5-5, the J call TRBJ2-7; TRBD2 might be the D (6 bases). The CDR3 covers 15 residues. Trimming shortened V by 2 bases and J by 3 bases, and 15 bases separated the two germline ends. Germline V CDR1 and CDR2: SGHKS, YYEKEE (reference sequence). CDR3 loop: CASSFGGVSLYEQYF. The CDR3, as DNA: TGTGCCAGCAGCTTTGGCGGGGTTTCTCTCTACGAGCAGTACTTC.

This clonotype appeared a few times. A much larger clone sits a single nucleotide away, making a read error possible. CDR3 coding DNA: TGTGCCGGCAGCTTAGGTCTGGCTAGCGGGATTCACACAGATACGCAGTATTTT. It codes for CAGSLGLASGIHTDTQYF. The rearrangement uses TRBV11-2 and TRBJ2-3; 9 bases align to TRBD2. The CDR3 is 18 amino acids. Germline-derived CDR1 and CDR2 are SGHAT and FQNNGV.

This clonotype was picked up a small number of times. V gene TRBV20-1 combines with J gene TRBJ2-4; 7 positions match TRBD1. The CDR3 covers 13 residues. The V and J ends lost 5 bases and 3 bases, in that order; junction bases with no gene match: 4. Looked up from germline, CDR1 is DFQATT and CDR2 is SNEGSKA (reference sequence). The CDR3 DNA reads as TGCAGTGCTCCGGACAGGCGCAAAAACATTCAGTACTTC. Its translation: CSAPDRRKNIQYF.

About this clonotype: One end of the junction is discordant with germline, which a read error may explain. CDR3 DNA sequence: TGTGCCGGCAGTCGTCGACCTGGGGACGGCAATCAGCCCCAGCATTTT. It codes for CAGSRRPGDGNQPQHF. This chain joins TRBV6-6 and TRBJ1-5; possible D gene TRBD1, 5 bases. Germline V gene sequence: CDR1 MNHNY, CDR2 SVGAGI (reference sequence). The CDR3 is made up of 16 amino acids.

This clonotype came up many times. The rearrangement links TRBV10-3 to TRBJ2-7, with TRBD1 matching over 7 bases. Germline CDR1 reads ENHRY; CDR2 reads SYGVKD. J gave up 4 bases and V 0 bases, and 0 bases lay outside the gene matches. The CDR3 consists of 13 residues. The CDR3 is CAISESDRYEQYF. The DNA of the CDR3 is TGTGCCATCAGTGAGTCGGACAGGTACGAGCAGTACTTC.

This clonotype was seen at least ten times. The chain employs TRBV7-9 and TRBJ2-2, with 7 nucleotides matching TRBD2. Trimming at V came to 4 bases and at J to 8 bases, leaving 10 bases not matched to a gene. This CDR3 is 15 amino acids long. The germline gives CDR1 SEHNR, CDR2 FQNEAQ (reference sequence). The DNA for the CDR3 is TGTGCCAGCAGCTCCCGCGGGGGTTGGTCAGGGGAGCTGTTTTTT. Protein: CASSSRGGWSGELFF.

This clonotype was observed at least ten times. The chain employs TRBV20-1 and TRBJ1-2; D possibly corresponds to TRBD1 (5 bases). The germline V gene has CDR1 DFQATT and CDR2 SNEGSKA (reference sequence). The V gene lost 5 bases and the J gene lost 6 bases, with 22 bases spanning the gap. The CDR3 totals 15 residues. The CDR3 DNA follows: TGCAGTGCTCCCACACGGGGGGGGATTGTGGATGGCTACACCTTC. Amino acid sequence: CSAPTRGGIVDGYTF.

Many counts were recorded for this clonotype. The CDR3: CASSLGLATNTGELFF. CDR3 coding DNA: TGCGCCAGCAGCTTGGGACTAGCGACGAACACCGGGGAGCTGTTTTTT. The chain is built from TRBV5-1 and TRBJ2-2, with 8 nucleotides matching TRBD2. The CDR3 runs 16 residues. Germline lookup yields CDR1 SGHRS and CDR2 YFSETQ. The ends lost 0 bases at V and 0 bases at J; junction bases unmatched: 1. The complete variable domain, with remaining parts taken from reference TRBV5-1 and TRBJ2-2, reads KAGVTQTPRYLIKTRGQQVTLSCSPISGHRSVSWYQQTPGQGLQFLFEYFSETQRNKGNFPGRFSGRQFSNSRSEMNVSTLELGDSALYLCASSLGLATNTGELFFGEGSRLTVL.

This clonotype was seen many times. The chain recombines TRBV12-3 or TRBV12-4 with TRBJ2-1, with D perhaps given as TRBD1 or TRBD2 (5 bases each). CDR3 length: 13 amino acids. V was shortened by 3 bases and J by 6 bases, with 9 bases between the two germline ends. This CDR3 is CASSLGVSNEQFF. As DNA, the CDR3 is TGTGCCAGCAGTTTGGGGGTGAGCAATGAGCAGTTCTTC.

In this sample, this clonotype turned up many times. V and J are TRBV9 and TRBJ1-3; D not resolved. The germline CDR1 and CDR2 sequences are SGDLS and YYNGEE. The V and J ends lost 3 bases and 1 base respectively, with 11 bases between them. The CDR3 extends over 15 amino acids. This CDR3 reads CASSGRQDSGNTIYF. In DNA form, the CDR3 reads TGTGCCAGCAGCGGAAGGCAGGATTCTGGAAACACCATATATTTT.

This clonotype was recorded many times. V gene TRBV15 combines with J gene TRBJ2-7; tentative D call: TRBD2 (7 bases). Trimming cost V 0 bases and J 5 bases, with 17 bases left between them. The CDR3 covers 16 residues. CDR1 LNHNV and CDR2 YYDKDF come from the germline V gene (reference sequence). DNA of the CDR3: TGTGCCACCAGCAGAGAGGGAGGGGGGGTTTGGGACGAGCAGTACTTC. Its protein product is CATSREGGGVWDEQYF.

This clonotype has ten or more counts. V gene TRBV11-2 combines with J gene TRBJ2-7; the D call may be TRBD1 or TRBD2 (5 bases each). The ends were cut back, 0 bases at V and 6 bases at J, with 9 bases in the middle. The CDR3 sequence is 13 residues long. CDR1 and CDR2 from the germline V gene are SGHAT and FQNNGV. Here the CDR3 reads CASSLELGREQYF. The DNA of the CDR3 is TGTGCCAGCAGCTTAGAGCTGGGACGCGAGCAGTACTTC. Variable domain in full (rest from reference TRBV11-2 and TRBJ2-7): EAGVAQSPRYKIIEKRQSVAFWCNPISGHATLYWYQQILGQGPKLLIQFQNNGVVDDSQLPKDRFSAERLKGVDSTLKIQPAKLEDSAVYLCASSLELGREQYFGPGTRLTVT.

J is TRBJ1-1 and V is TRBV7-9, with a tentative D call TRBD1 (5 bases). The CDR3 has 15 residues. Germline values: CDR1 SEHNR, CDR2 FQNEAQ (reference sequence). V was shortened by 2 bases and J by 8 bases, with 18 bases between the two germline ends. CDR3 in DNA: TGTGCCAGCAGCTTACTGCTACTGGGGCCGGGGGAAGCTTTCTTT. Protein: CASSLLLLGPGEAFF. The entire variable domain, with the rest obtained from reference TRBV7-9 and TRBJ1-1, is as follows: DTGVSQNPRHKITKRGQNVTFRCDPISEHNRLYWYRQTLGQGPEFLTYFQNEAQLEKSRLLSDRFSAERPKGSFSTLEIQRTEQGDSAMYLCASSLLLLGPGEAFFGQGTRLTVV.

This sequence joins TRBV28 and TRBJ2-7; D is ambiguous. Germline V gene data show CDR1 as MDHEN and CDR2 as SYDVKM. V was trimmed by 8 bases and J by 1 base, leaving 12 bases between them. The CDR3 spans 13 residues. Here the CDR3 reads CASCWGPSYEQYF. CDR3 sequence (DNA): TGTGCCAGCTGCTGGGGTCCTTCCTACGAGCAGTACTTC.

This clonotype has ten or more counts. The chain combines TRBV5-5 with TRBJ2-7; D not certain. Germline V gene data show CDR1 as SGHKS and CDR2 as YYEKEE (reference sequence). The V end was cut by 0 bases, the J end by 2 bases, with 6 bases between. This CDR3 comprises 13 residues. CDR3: CASSLGLPYEQYF. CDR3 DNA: TGTGCCAGCAGCTTGGGACTCCCCTACGAGCAGTACTTC.

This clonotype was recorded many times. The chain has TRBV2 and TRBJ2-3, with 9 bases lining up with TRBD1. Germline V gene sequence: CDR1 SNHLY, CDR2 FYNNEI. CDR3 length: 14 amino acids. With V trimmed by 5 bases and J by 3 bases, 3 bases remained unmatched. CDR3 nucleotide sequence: TGTGCCAGCAGTAAGGACAGGGGTACAGATACGCAGTATTTT. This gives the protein CASSKDRGTDTQYF.

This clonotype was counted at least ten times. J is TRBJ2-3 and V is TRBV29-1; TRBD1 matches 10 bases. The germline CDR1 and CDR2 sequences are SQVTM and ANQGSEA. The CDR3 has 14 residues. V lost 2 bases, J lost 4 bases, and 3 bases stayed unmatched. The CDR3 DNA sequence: TGCAGCGTTGAAAGGGACAGGGGTCCAGATACGCAGTATTTT. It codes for CSVERDRGPDTQYF.